One and the same sample provided the 17 T cell receptor beta chains below, sequenced in a study of cytomegalovirus exposure and HLA in healthy donors. It was with 60 Vbeta and 13 Jbeta primers that the PCR ran. Clones were sequenced by immunoSEQ multiplex PCR, and TCRdb holds only the in-frame ones, with some missing. The sample lists about 150,000 clones; roughly 80% were seen once. The material sequenced was PBMCs. The receptors were sampled from a woman aged 25 to 45 in good health and CMV-seronegative.

In this sample, this clone turned up a few times. The gene calls are TRBV7-2 and TRBJ2-1; 12 positions agree with TRBD2. The junction had 12 bases not matched to a gene; V was cut back by 6 bases and J by 9 bases. The CDR3 is 16 residues long. CDR1 is SGHTA, CDR2 FQGNSA, per germline. The CDR3 nucleotides read TGTGCCAGCAGGTTCCTAGCGGGAGGGACATGGGGTGAGCAGTTCTTC. Residues: CASRFLAGGTWGEQFF.

The chain employs TRBV7-9 and TRBJ2-7; 10 positions match TRBD1. Per germline, CDR1 SEHNR and CDR2 FQNEAQ (reference sequence). This CDR3 contains 16 residues. J lost 1 base, V lost 5 bases, and 8 bases had no gene match. The DNA of the CDR3 is TGTGCCAGCAGCCCTGGGGGGGACAGGGGTTCCTACGAGCAGTACTTC. Translated: CASSPGGDRGSYEQYF.

The chain uses TRBV19 and TRBJ2-3; 7 nucleotides match TRBD2. V lost 2 bases and J lost 0; bases outside the gene matches: 17. Germline V gene sequence: CDR1 LNHDA, CDR2 SQIVND (reference sequence). The CDR3 has 20 residues. The CDR3 protein is CASSIWAEGTGTTSTDTQYF. In nucleotides, the CDR3 is TGTGCCAGTAGTATATGGGCCGAGGGGACCGGGACTACAAGCACAGATACGCAGTATTTT.

This chain joins TRBV30 and TRBJ2-3, with TRBD2 identical over 8 bases. CDR1 GTSNPN and CDR2 SVGIG come from the germline V gene (reference sequence). This CDR3 comprises 13 residues. Trimming took 3 bases from V and 9 from J; bases not matched to a gene: 8. The CDR3 DNA reads as TGTGCCTGGAGATTCCCTACTAGCGGCACGCAGTATTTT. It translates to CAWRFPTSGTQYF.

This chain connects TRBV19 to TRBJ2-4; the match to TRBD1 covers 7 bases. With 4 bases clipped from V and 1 base from J, the junction kept 4 bases outside the gene matches. Germline CDR1 and CDR2: LNHDA and SQIVND (reference sequence). CDR3 size: 15 residues. The CDR3 DNA follows: TGTGCCAGTAGTAGCGGACAGGCGGCCAAAAACATTCAGTACTTC. Protein product: CASSSGQAAKNIQYF.

The chain recombines TRBV29-1 with TRBJ2-5; D is possibly TRBD1 (5 bases). V gave up 7 bases and J gave up 0 bases, with 6 bases separating them. Per germline, CDR1 SQVTM and CDR2 ANQGSEA. This CDR3 spans 11 amino acids. DNA for the CDR3: TGCAGCGACAGGTACCAAGAGACCCAGTACTTC. This encodes CSDRYQETQYF.

This chain links TRBV23-1 with TRBJ1-5; D is perhaps TRBD1 (5 bases). TRBV23-1 is an ORF; its function is uncertain. The germline V and J ends were trimmed by 1 base and 2 bases, with 9 bases remaining between them. The CDR3 contains 15 residues. The CDR3 nucleotides are TGCGCCAGCAGTCAATGCGGCAGGGGCAATCAGCCCCAGCATTTT. Amino acids: CASSQCGRGNQPQHF.

This clone was seen a few times. This chain uses TRBV2 with TRBJ2-5; the D is unclear. The CDR3 is 12 residues long. Between the trimmed V and J ends, which lost 4 bases and 8 bases, there was a span of 11 bases. Germline V gene data show CDR1 as SNHLY and CDR2 as FYNNEI. CDR3: CASSVDSFTQYF. The CDR3 DNA reads as TGTGCCAGCAGTGTTGACTCATTTACCCAGTACTTC.

The table lists this clone with a few counts. The chain employs TRBV7-2 and TRBJ1-2; D unresolved. Trimming took 1 base from V and 4 from J, leaving 13 bases between them. This CDR3 has 15 amino acids. CDR1 is SGHTA, CDR2 FQGNSA, per germline. In DNA form, the CDR3 reads TGTGCCAGCAGCTTAGAGCGGCGTTTAGGCTATGGCTACACCTTC. It translates to CASSLERRLGYGYTF. Filled out from reference TRBV7-2 and TRBJ1-2, the complete variable domain reads GAGVSQSPSNKVTEKGKDVELRCDPISGHTALYWYRQSLGQGLEFLIYFQGNSAPDKSGLPSDRFSAERTGGSVSTLTIQRTQQEDSAVYLCASSLERRLGYGYTFGSGTRLTVV.

The rearrangement links TRBV7-2 to TRBJ2-5, with 9 bases lining up with TRBD2. This CDR3 region has 16 residues. Germline CDR1 SGHTA, CDR2 FQGNSA. V was pared by 1 base and J by 5 bases, with 8 bases of the junction left unmatched. CDR3 loop: CASSLVGGGAGETQYF. The CDR3, as DNA: TGTGCCAGCAGCTTAGTTGGCGGGGGGGCCGGGGAGACCCAGTACTTC.

The V gene is TRBV7-3, the J gene TRBJ2-3; D gene unclear. The ends were cut back, 4 bases at V and 1 base at J, with 6 bases in the middle. The CDR3 consists of 13 residues. CDR1 is SGHTA and CDR2 is FQGTGA in the germline V gene. The CDR3: CASSSQGTDTQYF. CDR3 DNA: TGTGCCAGCAGCTCGCAGGGCACAGATACGCAGTATTTT.

Here the CDR3 DNA reads TGCGCCAGCAGCCAAGGTCTACTAGCGCCGAGCTCCTACGAGCAGTACTTC. Encoded protein: CASSQGLLAPSSYEQYF. The chain combines TRBV4-1 with TRBJ2-5, with 7 bases lining up with TRBD2. Gene TRBJ2-7 matches the end of the DNA better, so the J call may be wrong. The germline CDR1 and CDR2 sequences are MGHRA and YSYEKL. This CDR3 is 17 amino acids long.

This chain links TRBV19 with TRBJ2-3, with a weak D call TRBD1 (6 bases). Germline V gene lookup returns CDR1 LNHDA and CDR2 SQIVND (reference sequence). V lost 3 bases to trimming and J lost 5 bases, with 12 bases between them. The CDR3 runs to 14 residues. The CDR3 spells CASSMVQGIDTQYF. CDR3 nucleotide sequence: TGTGCCAGTAGTATGGTGCAGGGGATAGATACGCAGTATTTT.

The chain links TRBV4-1 to TRBJ2-5; 10 positions agree with TRBD1. V shed 3 bases and J 5 bases; nucleotides not matched to a gene: 9. CDR1 MGHRA and CDR2 YSYEKL come from the germline V gene. The CDR3 loop spans 16 amino acids. The CDR3 region has the DNA TGCGCCAGCAGCCAGCCAGGGACAGGGGTTTTGGAGACCCAGTACTTC. This sequence encodes CASSQPGTGVLETQYF.

The rearrangement uses TRBV6-1 and TRBJ2-5, with a weak D call TRBD1 (5 bases). Trimming removed 8 bases from V and 4 bases from J, with 17 bases in between. There are 14 residues in the CDR3. Per germline, CDR1 MNHNS and CDR2 SASEGT. CDR3 DNA sequence: TGTGCCAGCCACATATACCTAACAGGAGAGACCCAGTACTTC. This encodes CASHIYLTGETQYF.

The rearrangement links TRBV5-1 to TRBJ1-2; 7 nucleotides line up with TRBD1. This CDR3 is 15 amino acids long. After removal of 4 bases from V and 0 bases from J, the junction contained 6 bases not matched to a gene. Germline V gives CDR1 SGHRS, CDR2 YFSETQ. The CDR3 spells CASSSTGDTNYGYTF. The CDR3 coding sequence is TGCGCCAGCAGCAGTACAGGGGATACTAACTATGGCTACACCTTC.

The J gene is TRBJ2-7, the V gene TRBV4-1; weak D call: TRBD1 (6 bases). The CDR3 is made up of 14 amino acids. V lost 6 bases to trimming and J lost 5 bases, with 17 bases between them. CDR1 and CDR2 from the germline V gene are MGHRA and YSYEKL. CDR3 amino acids: CASSHIEGEHEQYF. The CDR3 DNA reads as TGCGCCAGCAGTCATATCGAGGGGGAGCACGAGCAGTACTTC.